This T cell receptor (beta chain) originates from a study of OX40 agonist ivuxolimab in advanced cancers. Study outcomes and limitations: Expanded clones were, on average, more numerous among CD8+ T cells than CD4+. Partial responders dosed at 0.1-3.0 mg/kg displayed clonal expansion ranking among the lowest. The work left the antigen specificity of expanded peripheral T cells undetermined.

Germline trimming cut 0 bases from V and 5 bases from J; bases unmatched to any gene: 6. Germline values: CDR1 MGHRA, CDR2 YSYEKL. The CDR3 covers 15 residues. A word on this clone: The antigen is unknown.

Autoimmune disease history or systemic immunosuppression excluded patients. The repertoire was sequenced with immunoSEQ multiplex PCR; TCRdb's copy has only in-frame clones and lacks some. This sample has roughly 70,000 clones, with around 85% found just once. This chain uses TRBV4-1 with TRBJ2-5; 7 bases are a match to TRBD1. The clonotype was recovered from an adult with an advanced solid tumor such as melanoma, head and neck, liver or kidney cancer. The specimen comprised CD4+ or CD8+ T cells sorted from blood, sampled in a trial of the OX40 agonist ivuxolimab. CDR3 amino acids: CASSQDGTGVETQYF. CDR3 nucleotide sequence: TGCGCCAGCAGCCAAGATGGTACAGGGGTGGAGACCCAGTACTTC.